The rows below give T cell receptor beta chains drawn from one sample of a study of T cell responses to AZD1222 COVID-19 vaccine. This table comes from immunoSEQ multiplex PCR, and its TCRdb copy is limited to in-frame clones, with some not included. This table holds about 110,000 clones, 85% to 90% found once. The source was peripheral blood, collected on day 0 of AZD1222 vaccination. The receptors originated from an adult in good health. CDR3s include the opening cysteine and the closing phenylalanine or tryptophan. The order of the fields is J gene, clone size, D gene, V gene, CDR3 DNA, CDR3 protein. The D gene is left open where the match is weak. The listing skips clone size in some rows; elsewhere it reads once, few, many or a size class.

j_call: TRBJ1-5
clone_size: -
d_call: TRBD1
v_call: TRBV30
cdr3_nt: TGTGCCTGGAGTGTAACCGGGACAGGGGTAAGGAATCAGCCCCAGCATTTT
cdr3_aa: CAWSVTGTGVRNQPQHF

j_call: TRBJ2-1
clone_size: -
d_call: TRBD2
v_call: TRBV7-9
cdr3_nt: TGTGCCAGCAGCTCCCGACTAGCGGGGGGGCCGTCCTACAATGAGCAGTTCTTC
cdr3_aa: CASSSRLAGGPSYNEQFF

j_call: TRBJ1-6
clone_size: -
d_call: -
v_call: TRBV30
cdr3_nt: TGTGCCTCACAGGGTCCTCATTCACCCCTCCACTTT
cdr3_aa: CASQGPHSPLHF

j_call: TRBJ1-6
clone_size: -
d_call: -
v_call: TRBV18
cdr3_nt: TGTGCCAGCAGGGACATGGGGGATTCACCCCTCCACTTT
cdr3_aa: CASRDMGDSPLHF

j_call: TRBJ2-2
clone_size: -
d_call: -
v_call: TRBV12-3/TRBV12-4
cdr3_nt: TGTGCCAGCAGTTTTCAAGTCACCGGGGAGCTGTTTTTT
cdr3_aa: CASSFQVTGELFF

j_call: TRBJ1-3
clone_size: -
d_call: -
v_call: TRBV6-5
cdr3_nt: TGTGCCAGCGCAGGGAACGGAAACACCATATATTTT
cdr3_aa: CASAGNGNTIYF

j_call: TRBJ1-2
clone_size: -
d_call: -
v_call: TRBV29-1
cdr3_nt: TGCAGCGTTGCCACCCCCTCGGCGGGGAACTATGGCTACACCTTC
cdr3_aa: CSVATPSAGNYGYTF

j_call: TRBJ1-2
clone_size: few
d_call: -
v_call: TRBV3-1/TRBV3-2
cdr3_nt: TGTGCCAGCAGTTCCACAGGAAACTATGGCTACACCTTC
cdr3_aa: CASSSTGNYGYTF

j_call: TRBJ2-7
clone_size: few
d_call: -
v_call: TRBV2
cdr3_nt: TGTGCCAGCAGGGCTGGGCGGACGGGGTCCTACGAGCAGTACTTC
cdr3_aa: CASRAGRTGSYEQYF

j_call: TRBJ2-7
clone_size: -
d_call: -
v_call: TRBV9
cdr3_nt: TGTGCCAGCAGCGCGGAGTCCGGGACGCGTGGGACATACGAGCAGTACTTC
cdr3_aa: CASSAESGTRGTYEQYF

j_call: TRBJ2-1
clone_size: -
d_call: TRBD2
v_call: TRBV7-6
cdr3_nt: TGTGCCAGCAGCTTAGTTCCTAGCGGGGGGGCAGGTGGGAATGAGCAGTTCTTC
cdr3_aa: CASSLVPSGGAGGNEQFF

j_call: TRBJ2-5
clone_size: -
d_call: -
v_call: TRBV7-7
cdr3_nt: TGTGCTAGCAGCTACAACAGAGGGGAGACCCAGTACTTC
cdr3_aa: CASSYNRGETQYF

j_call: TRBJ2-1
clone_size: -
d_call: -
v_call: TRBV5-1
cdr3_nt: TGCGCCAGCGGGGACCGGCGACAAGAGCAGTTCTTC
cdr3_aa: CASGDRRQEQFF

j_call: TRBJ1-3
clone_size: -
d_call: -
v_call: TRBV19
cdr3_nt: TGTGCCAGTAGTATCGGGGACATCTCTGGAAACACCATATATTTT
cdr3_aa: CASSIGDISGNTIYF

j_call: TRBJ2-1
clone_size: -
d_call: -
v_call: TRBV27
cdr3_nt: TGTGCCAGCAGTTTAGTAGGTGGCGGGGTTTACAATGAGCAGTTCTTC
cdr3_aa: CASSLVGGGVYNEQFF

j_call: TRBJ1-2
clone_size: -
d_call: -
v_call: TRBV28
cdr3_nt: TGTGCCAGCAGACCCTCTACAGGGCGAGGCTACACCTTC
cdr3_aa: CASRPSTGRGYTF

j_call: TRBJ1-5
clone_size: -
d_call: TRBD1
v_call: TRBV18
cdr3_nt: TGTGCCAGCTCACTAGGGACAGGTGGTCAGCCCCAGCATTTT
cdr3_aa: CASSLGTGGQPQHF

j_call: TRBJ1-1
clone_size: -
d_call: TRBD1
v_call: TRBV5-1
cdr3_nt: TGCGCCAGTAGGTCCGAACAGGGGATCACTGAAGCTTTCTTT
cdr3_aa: CASRSEQGITEAFF

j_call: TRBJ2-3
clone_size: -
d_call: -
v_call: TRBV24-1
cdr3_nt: TGTGCCACCAGTGGACAAGGGGGAACAGATACGCAGTATTTT
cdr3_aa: CATSGQGGTDTQYF

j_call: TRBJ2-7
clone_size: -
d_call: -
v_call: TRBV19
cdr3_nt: TGTGCCAGTACTCTACTAAGGGGGATGTACGAGCAGTACTTC
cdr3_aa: CASTLLRGMYEQYF

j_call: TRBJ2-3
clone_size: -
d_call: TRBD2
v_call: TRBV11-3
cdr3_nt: TGTGCCAGCGCCCCCGGGGCGGGAGGGCCGGGAGATACGCAGTATTTT
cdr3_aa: CASAPGAGGPGDTQYF

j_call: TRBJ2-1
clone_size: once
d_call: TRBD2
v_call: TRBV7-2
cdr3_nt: TGTGCCAGCAGCTTACGGGGGACTAGCGGGGGAATCAATGAGCAGTTCTTC
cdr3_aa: CASSLRGTSGGINEQFF

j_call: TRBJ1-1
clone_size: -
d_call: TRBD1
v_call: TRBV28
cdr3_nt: TGTGCCAGCAGCCCAGGGGGCGCGGTGAACACTGAAGCTTTCTTT
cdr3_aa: CASSPGGAVNTEAFF

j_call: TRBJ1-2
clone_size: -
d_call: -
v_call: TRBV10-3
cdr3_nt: TGTGCCATCAGTAGGGACTCCCGCGGCTACACCTTC
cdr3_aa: CAISRDSRGYTF

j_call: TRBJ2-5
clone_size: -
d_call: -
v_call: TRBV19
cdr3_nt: TGTGCCAGTAGTATTCTCGACCGCGAGACCCAGTACTTC
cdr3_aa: CASSILDRETQYF

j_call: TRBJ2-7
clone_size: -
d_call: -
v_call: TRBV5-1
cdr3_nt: TGCGCCAGCAGCTCCGGGTGGTTCGGAAACGAGCAGTACTTC
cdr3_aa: CASSSGWFGNEQYF

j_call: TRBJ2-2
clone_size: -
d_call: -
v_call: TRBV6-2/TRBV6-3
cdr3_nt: TGTGCCAGCAGCCATCCGAGCCGTTGGGGGGAGCTGTTTTTT
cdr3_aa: CASSHPSRWGELFF

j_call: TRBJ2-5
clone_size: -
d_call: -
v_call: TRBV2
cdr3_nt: TGTGCCAGCAGTGACCCCGGGACGGCTTATCAAGAGACCCAGTACTTC
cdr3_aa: CASSDPGTAYQETQYF

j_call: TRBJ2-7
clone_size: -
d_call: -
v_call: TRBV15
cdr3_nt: TGTGCCACCAGCAGAGATTCTAGCGCTCTCGGGGGGCAGTACTTC
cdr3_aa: CATSRDSSALGGQYF

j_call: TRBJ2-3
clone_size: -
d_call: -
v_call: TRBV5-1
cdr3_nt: TGCGCCAGCAGCTTTACTACTAGCACAGATACGCAGTATTTT
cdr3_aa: CASSFTTSTDTQYF

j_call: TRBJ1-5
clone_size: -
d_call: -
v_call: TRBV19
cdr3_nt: TGTGCCAGTAGCCAAACGACGTTAGGTCAGCCCCAGCATTTT
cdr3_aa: CASSQTTLGQPQHF

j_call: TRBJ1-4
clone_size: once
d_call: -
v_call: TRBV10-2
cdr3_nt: TGCGCCAGCAGGGACAGTTTTGCAACTAATGAAAAACTGTTTTTT
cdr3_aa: CASRDSFATNEKLFF

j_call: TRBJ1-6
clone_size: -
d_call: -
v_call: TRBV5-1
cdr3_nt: TGCGCCAGCAGCGTGGAGCAGGCCTTGAATAATTCACCCCTCCACTTT
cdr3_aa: CASSVEQALNNSPLHF

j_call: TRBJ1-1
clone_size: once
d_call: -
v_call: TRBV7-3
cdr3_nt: TGTGCCAGCAGCAGTGGAGGGATCACTGAAGCTTTCTTT
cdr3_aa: CASSSGGITEAFF

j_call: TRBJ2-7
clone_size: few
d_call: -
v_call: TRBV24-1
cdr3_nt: TGTGCCACCAGTGATCCGTACAGCTGGGGTGGGTACGAGCAGTACTTC
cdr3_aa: CATSDPYSWGGYEQYF

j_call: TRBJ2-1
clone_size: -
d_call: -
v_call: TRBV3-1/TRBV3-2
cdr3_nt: TGTGCCAGCAGCCCTCTGGAGGCGTACAATGAGCAGTTCTTC
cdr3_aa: CASSPLEAYNEQFF

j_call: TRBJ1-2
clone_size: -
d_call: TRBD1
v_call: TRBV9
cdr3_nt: TGTGCCAGCAGCGTAGCCACGGTTAGGGGACAGGGCGACTACACCTTC
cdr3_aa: CASSVATVRGQGDYTF

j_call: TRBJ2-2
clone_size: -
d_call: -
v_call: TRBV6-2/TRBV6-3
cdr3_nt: TGTGCCAGCAGTTACCCGGGGGAGCTGTTTTTT
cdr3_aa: CASSYPGELFF

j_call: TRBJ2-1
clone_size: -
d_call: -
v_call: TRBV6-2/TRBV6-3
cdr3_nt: TGTGCCAGCAGTTGGCAATTACTAAATGAGCAGTTCTTC
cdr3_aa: CASSWQLLNEQFF

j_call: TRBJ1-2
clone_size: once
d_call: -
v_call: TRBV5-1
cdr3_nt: TGCGCCAGCAGCTGGGGGGACGGGGGCCAAAACTATGGCTACACCTTC
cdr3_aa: CASSWGDGGQNYGYTF

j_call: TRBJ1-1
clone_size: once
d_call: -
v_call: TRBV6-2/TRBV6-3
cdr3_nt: TGTGCCAGCAGTGTACAGGGAAAGAACACTGAAGCTTTCTTT
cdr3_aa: CASSVQGKNTEAFF